The source of this T cell receptor (beta chain) is a study of blood T cell repertoires in COVID-19. Study summary: Italy, Spain and the United States were the sources of the convalescent and acute COVID-19 samples. The cDNA or gDNA used as material had been derived from T cells, B-cell-depleted T cells, or PBMCs.

This clone has a handful of counts. As originally analysed: It was from reference gene primer amplification that nucleated cell counts were estimated. The protocol was immunoSEQ multiplex PCR, while the TCRdb copy is restricted to in-frame clones and leaves out a portion. V and J calls and clone size follow that table, whereas D and trimming were derived from the DNA. The repertoire holds some 150,000 clones, with roughly three quarters as singletons. Specimen: peripheral blood. The receptor was derived from a man aged 55-75 years with acute or convalescent COVID-19.

The DNA for the CDR3 is TGTGCCAGTAGTCCGGGAGGGGGACAGGGAGGAACTGAAGCTTTCTTT. It codes for CASSPGGGQGGTEAFF. J is TRBJ1-1 and V is TRBV19; 9 bases line up with TRBD1. Trimming at V came to 5 bases and at J to 5 bases, leaving 12 bases not matched to a gene. Germline-derived CDR1 and CDR2 are LNHDA and SQIVND (reference sequence). The CDR3 consists of 16 residues. Full variable domain (rest looked up from reference TRBV19 and TRBJ1-1): DGGITQSPKYLFRKEGQNVTLSCEQNLNHDAMYWYRQDPGQGLRLIYYSQIVNDFQKGDIAEGYSVSREKKESFPLTVTSAQKNPTAFYLCASSPGGGQGGTEAFFGQGTRLTVV.